These 17 T cell receptor beta chains were sequenced from one sample in a study of T cells in Graves' hyperthyroidism and ophthalmopathy. Amplification of TCR beta CDR3 regions used RNA as the template. The HTBI primer set was used in a first-round RT-PCR of the TCR CDR3. TCRdb reanalysed the multiplex PCR reads using MiXCR and keeps one entry per CDR3 protein. The table records around 99,000 distinct CDR3 sequences, roughly 15% of them present only once. Sequencing was done on a sample of blood. The receptors come from a woman aged 45-65 years with Graves' hyperthyroidism.

This clonotype was seen many times. This chain links TRBV2 with TRBJ1-2, with 10 bases identical to TRBD1. The CDR3 sequence is 14 residues long. The germline V gene has CDR1 SNHLY and CDR2 FYNNEI. V lost 7 bases, J lost 0 bases, and 2 bases stayed unmatched. The CDR3 DNA follows: TGTGCCAGCAACGGACAGGGGGCTAACTATGGCTACACCTTC. Amino acid sequence: CASNGQGANYGYTF. Full variable domain (rest looked up from reference TRBV2 and TRBJ1-2): EPEVTQTPSHQVTQMGQEVILRCVPISNHLYFYWYRQILGQKVEFLVSFYNNEISEKSEIFDDQFSVERPDGSNFTLKIRSTKLEDSAMYFCASNGQGANYGYTFGSGTRLTVV.

This clonotype appeared many times. The chain carries TRBV28 and TRBJ1-3; D is ambiguous. Germline CDR1 reads MDHEN; CDR2 reads SYDVKM. Trimming left V 6 bases short and J 2 bases short, with 11 bases between. The CDR3 runs to 14 residues. The CDR3 here is CASSPSGPGNTIYF. CDR3 nucleotides: TGTGCCAGCAGCCCCTCCGGACCTGGAAACACCATATATTTT.

This clonotype was seen many times. V is TRBV4-1 and J is TRBJ2-1; the match to TRBD2 covers 10 bases. V shed 1 base, J shed 7 bases, and the junction held 4 bases outside the gene matches. From germline, CDR1 is MGHRA and CDR2 YSYEKL. CDR3 size: 15 residues. The CDR3 here is CASSQGTSGGNEQFF. As DNA, the CDR3 is TGCGCCAGCAGCCAAGGGACTAGCGGAGGAAATGAGCAGTTCTTC.

In DNA, the CDR3 is TGTGCCAGCAGCCAAGATGTAGGCGGAGGGGAAAAACTGTTTTTT. Residues: CASSQDVGGGEKLFF. The chain has TRBV4-2 and TRBJ1-4; D gene unclear. V lost 0 bases, J lost 8 bases, and 13 bases lay in between. Germline CDR1 is LGHNA and CDR2 is YNFKEQ. The CDR3 has 15 residues.

Ten or more counts support this clonotype. The chain recombines TRBV20-1 with TRBJ2-7, with D tentatively TRBD1 or TRBD2 (5 bases each). V dropped 6 bases and J dropped 4 bases, with 16 bases sitting between them. The CDR3 has 13 amino acids. Germline V gives CDR1 DFQATT, CDR2 SNEGSKA (reference sequence). The CDR3, as DNA: TGCAGTGCCCCGGGGACGGGCATGTACGAGCAGTACTTC. Translating it yields CSAPGTGMYEQYF.

This clonotype occurred many times. The chain links TRBV25-1 to TRBJ1-2, with TRBD1 as a possible D gene (5 bases). V was clipped by 8 bases and J by 0 bases, with 13 bases between them. Germline loops: CDR1 MGHDK, CDR2 SYGVNS. This CDR3 has 14 residues. The CDR3 here is CASAPGGTNYGYTF. The CDR3 DNA follows: TGTGCCAGCGCTCCGGGGGGGACTAACTATGGCTACACCTTC.

The gene calls are TRBV29-1 and TRBJ2-7; perhaps TRBD1 as D (6 bases). V was shortened by 3 bases and J by 6 bases, with 15 bases between the two germline ends. Germline V CDR1 and CDR2: SQVTM, ANQGSEA. This CDR3 has 13 amino acids. CDR3 sequence (DNA): TGCAGCGTTGAGGTACAGGGCTCCAGCGAGCAGTACTTC. The encoded protein is CSVEVQGSSEQYF.

This clonotype has ten or more counts. The chain links TRBV9 to TRBJ2-2; TRBD1 agrees at 10 bases. Germline V gene data show CDR1 as SGDLS and CDR2 as YYNGEE. Losses at the gene ends were 4 bases for V and 6 bases for J; bases not matched to a gene: 6. This CDR3 is built from 15 residues. DNA for the CDR3: TGTGCCAGCAGCAGCCGGGACAGGGGTGCCGGGGAGCTGTTTTTT. Its protein is CASSSRDRGAGELFF.

Ten or more counts support this clonotype. The chain links TRBV3-1 to TRBJ2-2; tentatively, D is TRBD2 (5 bases). This CDR3 contains 13 residues. Germline V gene lookup returns CDR1 LGHDT and CDR2 YNNKEL (reference sequence). V was cut by 2 bases and J by 5 bases, with 6 bases left in between. The CDR3 region has the DNA TGTGCCAGCAGCCAAAGGAGGACCGGGGAGCTGTTTTTT. Residues: CASSQRRTGELFF.

The table lists this clonotype with many counts. The chain links TRBV2 to TRBJ1-6; no firm D call. From germline, CDR1 is SNHLY and CDR2 FYNNEI. V shed 3 bases and J shed 11 bases, with 14 bases lying between them. The CDR3 is 14 residues long. In DNA, the CDR3 is TGTGCCAGCAGTGATGAGACGGGCTCGGCACCCCTCCACTTT. Translated: CASSDETGSAPLHF.

This clonotype was observed a handful of times. The chain couples TRBV9 to TRBJ2-2; TRBD2 aligns across 9 bases. The CDR3 runs 14 residues. V was pared by 2 bases and J by 7 bases, with 3 bases of the junction left unmatched. Germline CDR1 SGDLS, CDR2 YYNGEE. In DNA form, the CDR3 reads TGTGCCAGCAGCGTTCGGACTAGCGACGGGGAGCTGTTTTTT. This translates into CASSVRTSDGELFF.

Ten or more counts support this clonotype. This chain uses TRBV29-1 with TRBJ2-5; D ambiguous. From germline, CDR1 is SQVTM and CDR2 ANQGSEA. The CDR3 totals 11 residues. The V gene lost 8 bases and the J gene lost 2 bases, with 9 bases spanning the gap. The CDR3 nucleotides are TGCAGCCATGCTAGGCAAGAGACCCAGTACTTC. Translation: CSHARQETQYF.

In this sample, this clonotype turned up many times. V gene TRBV5-6 combines with J gene TRBJ2-5, with TRBD2 matching 11 bases. CDR3 length: 15 amino acids. V was clipped by 4 bases and J by 4 bases; unmatched bases: 6. The germline gives CDR1 SGHDT, CDR2 YYEEEE. CDR3 protein: CASSRLAGWGETQYF. CDR3 DNA: TGTGCCAGCAGCAGACTAGCGGGATGGGGAGAGACCCAGTACTTC. The full variable domain, with the rest looked up from reference TRBV5-6 and TRBJ2-5, is DAGVTQSPTHLIKTRGQQVTLRCSPKSGHDTVSWYQQALGQGPQFIFQYYEEEERQRGNFPDRFSGHQFPNYSSELNVNALLLGDSALYLCASSRLAGWGETQYFGPGTRLLVL.

The gene calls are TRBV24-1 and TRBJ2-1, with D unresolved. The CDR3 totals 13 residues. V was trimmed by 2 bases and J by 7 bases, leaving 8 bases between them. Germline V gene data show CDR1 as KGHDR and CDR2 as SFDVKD. As DNA, the CDR3 is TGTGCCACCAGTGATTCTAGTCAGAATGAGCAGTTCTTC. It translates to CATSDSSQNEQFF.

There are a few counts of this clonotype. The rearrangement links TRBV11-2 to TRBJ2-2, with 9 bases that match TRBD2. The CDR3 totals 16 residues. The J segment lost 4 bases and the V segment lost 4 bases, leaving 7 bases of the junction unmatched. Per germline, CDR1 SGHAT and CDR2 FQNNGV. The CDR3 bases are TGTGCCAGCAGCTCTTATAGCGGGAGAATCACCGGGGAGCTGTTTTTT. Translating it yields CASSSYSGRITGELFF.

Many counts were recorded for this clonotype. CDR3 DNA sequence: TGTGCCAGCAGCCAAGGCCCACCTTCGACTAGCGGGAGGCGAAATGAGCAGTTCTTC. Its protein product is CASSQGPPSTSGRRNEQFF. The chain carries TRBV3-1 and TRBJ2-1; 13 bases map to TRBD2. This CDR3 has 19 residues. From germline, CDR1 is LGHDT and CDR2 YNNKEL (reference sequence). After removal of 1 base from V and 7 bases from J, the junction contained 13 bases not matched to a gene.

This clonotype was detected ten times or more. The chain has TRBV7-2 and TRBJ1-1; weak D call: TRBD1 (6 bases). CDR3 length: 14 amino acids. V dropped 5 bases and J dropped 1 base, with 11 bases sitting between them. Looked up from germline, CDR1 is SGHTA and CDR2 is FQGNSA. CDR3 DNA sequence: TGTGCCAGCAGCCTGGGACACGCGAACACTGAAGCTTTCTTT. It codes for CASSLGHANTEAFF.